This T cell receptor (beta chain) was recovered during a study of T cell changes during pregnancy in multiple sclerosis. The data were produced by immunoSEQ multiplex PCR, yet TCRdb's version contains in-frame clones alone and is incomplete. The table has roughly 40,000 clones, approximately 90% seen once. V was clipped by 1 base and J by 0 bases; unmatched bases: 2. Germline V CDR1 and CDR2: LGHNA, YNFKEQ. The CDR3 loop spans 15 amino acids. V usage is TRBV4-2 and J usage is TRBJ2-7; 8 bases align to TRBD2. The sequence came from a female donor with multiple sclerosis, enrolled in a pregnancy study. Sequencing was performed on CD4+ T cells from peripheral blood mononuclear cells, taken in the third trimester of pregnancy. The CDR3 region has the DNA TGTGCCAGCAGCCAAGCAAGCGGGAGCTCCTACGAGCAGTACTTC. Translation: CASSQASGSSYEQYF.